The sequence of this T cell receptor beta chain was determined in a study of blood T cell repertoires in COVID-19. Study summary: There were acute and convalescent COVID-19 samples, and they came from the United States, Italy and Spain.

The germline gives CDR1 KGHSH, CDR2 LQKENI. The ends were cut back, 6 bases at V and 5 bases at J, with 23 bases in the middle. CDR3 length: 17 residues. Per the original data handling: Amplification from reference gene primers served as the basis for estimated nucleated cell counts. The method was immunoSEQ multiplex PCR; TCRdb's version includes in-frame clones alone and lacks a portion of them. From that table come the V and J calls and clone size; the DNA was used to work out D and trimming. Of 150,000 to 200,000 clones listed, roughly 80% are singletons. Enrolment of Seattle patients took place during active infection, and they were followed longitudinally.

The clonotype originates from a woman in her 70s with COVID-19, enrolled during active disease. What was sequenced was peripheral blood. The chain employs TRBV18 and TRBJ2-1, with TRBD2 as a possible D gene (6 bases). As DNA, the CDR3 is TGTGCCAGCTCCCTGGGGACCGGGACTTCTATCAACAATGAGCAGTTCTTC. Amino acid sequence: CASSLGTGTSINNEQFF.